This T cell receptor (beta chain) stems from a study of radiotherapy plus CTLA-4 blockade in lung cancer. The overall study: Objective responses were observed in 18% of patients, and disease control was achieved by just over 30%. Study-level results: TCR clones of tumor origin grew in blood after radiotherapy plus ipilimumab.

Germline CDR1 and CDR2: SGHAT and FQNNGV. Trimming removed 7 bases at V and 3 bases at J, with 27 bases between. This CDR3 spans 18 amino acids. Note on this clone: Its antigen is not known.

People whose metastatic non-small-cell lung cancer was chemo-refractory got focal radiation along with CTLA-4 blockade by ipilimumab. Measured with immunoSEQ multiplex PCR; TCRdb has only the in-frame clones, and not every one. The table has about 40,000 clones, around 85% seen once. This sequence was found in a human donor with non-small cell lung cancer whose response to radiotherapy plus ipilimumab could not be evaluated. The sample here was peripheral blood, taken from a patient treated with radiotherapy plus ipilimumab. The genes are TRBV11-2 and TRBJ1-1; possible D gene TRBD1, 5 bases. The CDR3 sequence: CASTDPYRQLKRDTEAFF. The CDR3 DNA reads as TGTGCCAGCACCGACCCCTACAGGCAACTGAAACGGGACACTGAAGCTTTCTTT. Drawing the rest from reference TRBV11-2 and TRBJ1-1, the complete variable domain is EAGVAQSPRYKIIEKRQSVAFWCNPISGHATLYWYQQILGQGPKLLIQFQNNGVVDDSQLPKDRFSAERLKGVDSTLKIQPAKLEDSAVYLCASTDPYRQLKRDTEAFFGQGTRLTVV.